This is a list of T cell receptor beta chains from one sample in a study of T cells in Graves' hyperthyroidism and ophthalmopathy. From the multiplex PCR reads, TCRdb called clonotypes with MiXCR, one entry per CDR3 protein. There are 750,000 to 950,000 distinct CDR3 sequences in the sample; over 35% occur only once, and over 8% lies in the top ten. What was sequenced was blood. All receptors derive from a man aged 18 to 35 with Graves' hyperthyroidism. Each CDR3 is given with its conserved first and last residue. D genes are given only for firm matches. Clone size is stated in some rows and not others, as once, few, many or a class when expanded.

V gene: TRBV20-1; clone size: NA; CDR3 length: 16; D gene: NA; J gene: TRBJ1-2; CDR3 protein: CSAPGEAEGANYGYTF; CDR3 DNA: TGCAGTGCTCCCGGGGAGGCGGAGGGGGCTAACTATGGCTACACCTTC
V gene: TRBV7-2; clone size: once; CDR3 length: 16; D gene: NA; J gene: TRBJ2-2; CDR3 protein: CASSLGILSNTGELFF; CDR3 DNA: TGTGCCAGCAGCTTGGGGATCCTCTCGAACACCGGGGAGCTGTTTTTT
V gene: TRBV7-3; clone size: NA; CDR3 length: 14; D gene: TRBD1; J gene: TRBJ2-2; CDR3 protein: CASRPQGATGELFF; CDR3 DNA: TGTGCCAGCAGGCCTCAGGGGGCGACCGGGGAGCTGTTTTTT
V gene: TRBV7-2; clone size: NA; CDR3 length: 15; D gene: NA; J gene: TRBJ2-7; CDR3 protein: CASSSGGTAWHEQYF; CDR3 DNA: TGTGCCAGCAGCTCGGGGGGGACAGCTTGGCACGAGCAGTACTTC
V gene: TRBV12-3/TRBV12-4; clone size: NA; CDR3 length: 15; D gene: TRBD1; J gene: TRBJ1-6; CDR3 protein: CASGLVTGSSSPLHF; CDR3 DNA: TGTGCCAGCGGTTTAGTGACAGGGAGTAGTTCACCCCTCCACTTT
V gene: TRBV19; clone size: NA; CDR3 length: 14; D gene: NA; J gene: TRBJ2-7; CDR3 protein: CASSIGGNQPQQYF; CDR3 DNA: TGTGCCAGTAGTATTGGCGGGAATCAGCCCCAGCAGTACTTC
V gene: TRBV10-3; clone size: once; CDR3 length: 14; D gene: TRBD1; J gene: TRBJ1-5; CDR3 protein: CASTYTQGVQPQHF; CDR3 DNA: TGTGCCAGCACTTACACTCAGGGGGTTCAGCCCCAGCATTTT
V gene: TRBV4-3; clone size: few; CDR3 length: 18; D gene: TRBD1; J gene: TRBJ2-6; CDR3 protein: CASSRWTGAGTGANVLTF; CDR3 DNA: TGCGCCAGCAGCCGATGGACAGGGGCGGGAACTGGGGCCAACGTCCTGACTTTC
V gene: TRBV15; clone size: many; CDR3 length: 13; D gene: NA; J gene: TRBJ1-5; CDR3 protein: CATSTGLNQPQHF; CDR3 DNA: TGTGCCACCAGCACAGGGTTGAATCAGCCCCAGCATTTT
V gene: TRBV29-1; clone size: few; CDR3 length: 11; D gene: NA; J gene: TRBJ2-2; CDR3 protein: CSVDIHGELFF; CDR3 DNA: TGCAGCGTTGATATCCACGGGGAGCTGTTTTTT
V gene: TRBV19; clone size: few; CDR3 length: 14; D gene: NA; J gene: TRBJ1-5; CDR3 protein: CASSIYDGNQPQHF; CDR3 DNA: TGTGCCAGTAGTATATATGACGGCAATCAGCCCCAGCATTTT
V gene: TRBV25-1; clone size: few; CDR3 length: 12; D gene: NA; J gene: TRBJ1-6; CDR3 protein: CASSETGSPLHF; CDR3 DNA: TGTGCCAGCAGTGAGACAGGCTCACCCCTCCACTTT
V gene: TRBV6-6; clone size: NA; CDR3 length: 12; D gene: TRBD2; J gene: TRBJ2-7; CDR3 protein: CASNSGGYEQYF; CDR3 DNA: TGTGCCAGCAACTCGGGAGGCTACGAGCAGTACTTC
V gene: TRBV29-1; clone size: NA; CDR3 length: 13; D gene: NA; J gene: TRBJ1-1; CDR3 protein: CSVERGARTEAFF; CDR3 DNA: TGCAGCGTTGAGCGGGGGGCTCGCACTGAAGCTTTCTTT
V gene: TRBV6-5; clone size: few; CDR3 length: 14; D gene: NA; J gene: TRBJ1-3; CDR3 protein: CASSYDNSGNTIYF; CDR3 DNA: TGTGCCAGCAGTTACGACAACTCTGGAAACACCATATATTTT
V gene: TRBV7-9; clone size: NA; CDR3 length: 15; D gene: NA; J gene: TRBJ2-5; CDR3 protein: CASSPKGQLGETQYF; CDR3 DNA: TGTGCCAGCAGCCCCAAGGGGCAGTTGGGGGAGACCCAGTACTTC
V gene: TRBV10-3; clone size: once; CDR3 length: 11; D gene: NA; J gene: TRBJ2-1; CDR3 protein: CAIRDRHEQFF; CDR3 DNA: TGTGCCATCAGAGACCGTCATGAGCAGTTCTTC
V gene: TRBV29-1; clone size: NA; CDR3 length: 15; D gene: TRBD1; J gene: TRBJ1-2; CDR3 protein: CSVAGTAGIGYGYTF; CDR3 DNA: TGCAGCGTCGCTGGGACAGCGGGAATTGGCTATGGCTACACCTTC
V gene: TRBV4-3; clone size: few; CDR3 length: 16; D gene: TRBD2; J gene: TRBJ2-7; CDR3 protein: CASSQDLGAGAYEQYF; CDR3 DNA: TGCGCCAGCAGCCAAGATTTGGGAGCGGGAGCCTACGAGCAGTACTTC
V gene: TRBV6-9; clone size: few; CDR3 length: 15; D gene: NA; J gene: TRBJ1-3; CDR3 protein: CASSLLGASGNTIYF; CDR3 DNA: TGTGCCAGCAGTTTATTGGGGGCCTCTGGAAACACCATATATTTT
V gene: TRBV7-3; clone size: many; CDR3 length: 13; D gene: NA; J gene: TRBJ2-2; CDR3 protein: CASSSREAGELFF; CDR3 DNA: TGTGCCAGCAGCTCGAGGGAGGCCGGGGAGCTGTTTTTT
V gene: TRBV6-5; clone size: NA; CDR3 length: 14; D gene: NA; J gene: TRBJ2-7; CDR3 protein: CASSYAQSSYEQYF; CDR3 DNA: TGTGCCAGCAGTTACGCCCAGAGCTCCTACGAGCAGTACTTC